Presented here are 18 T cell receptor beta chains from one specimen sequenced in a study of a mutant IDH1 vaccine in newly diagnosed glioma. These receptors have no identified antigens. The sample's time point: week 35, safety follow-up. In every dose of vaccine, 300 ug of mutant IDH1 20-mer peptide was given alongside topical imiquimod. Generated by immunoSEQ multiplex PCR, the TCRdb table keeps only in-frame clones and is missing some. The sample includes about 48,000 clones, roughly four fifths of them seen just once. Source: PBMCs, taken from a glioma patient whose treatment included an IDH1 peptide vaccine. These receptors came from a middle-aged man with glioma.

The chain is built from TRBV15 and TRBJ1-2; TRBD1 matches 7 bases. Per the germline V gene, CDR1 is LNHNV and CDR2 is YYDKDF (reference sequence). V trimming: 3 bases; J trimming: 4 bases; junction bases outside the gene matches: 8. CDR3 length: 15 residues. DNA for the CDR3: TGTGCCACCAGCAGGGGGACAGAGCTTAGCTATGGCTACACCTTC. Encoded protein: CATSRGTELSYGYTF.

The chain carries TRBV5-1 and TRBJ2-3, with D perhaps matching TRBD1 or TRBD2 (5 bases each). Germline lookup yields CDR1 SGHRS and CDR2 YFSETQ. The CDR3 runs to 16 residues. V lost 2 bases, J lost 6 bases, and 19 bases lay in between. The CDR3 loop reads CASSLQVALGTDTQYF. DNA of the CDR3: TGCGCCAGCAGCTTACAGGTAGCCCTCGGGACGGATACGCAGTATTTT.

This clone was recorded only once. The genes are TRBV7-9 and TRBJ2-1; D unclear. Germline values: CDR1 SEHNR, CDR2 FQNEAQ (reference sequence). V was pared by 4 bases and J by 5 bases, with 18 bases between. This CDR3 has 16 amino acids. Here the CDR3 DNA reads TGTGCCAGCAGCTCCGTCTTAGCTGTGGGAAACAATGAGCAGTTCTTC. Its protein product is CASSSVLAVGNNEQFF.

This clone was seen more than once but under ten times. V is TRBV11-3 and J is TRBJ2-1; D gene unclear. The germline V gene encodes CDR1 SGHNT and CDR2 YENEEA. The CDR3 runs to 15 residues. The V end was cut by 3 bases, the J end by 5 bases, with 14 bases between. CDR3 coding DNA: TGTGCCAGCAGCTTCACTCGTACCCGCCACAATGAGCAGTTCTTC. This gives the protein CASSFTRTRHNEQFF.

This rearrangement joins TRBV4-1 to TRBJ1-6, with unresolved D. CDR3 size: 12 residues. Germline lookup yields CDR1 MGHRA and CDR2 YSYEKL. Trimming cost V 0 bases and J 10 bases, with 4 bases left between them. Written as DNA, the CDR3 is TGCGCCAGCAGCCAAGAGGGGTCACCCCTCCACTTT. Residues: CASSQEGSPLHF.

CDR3 loop: CASSRTLAGEQFF. CDR3 bases: TGTGCCAGCAGCAGGACCCTAGCGGGAGAACAGTTCTTC. The chain uses TRBV14 and TRBJ2-1; 10 bases are a match to TRBD2. Per the germline V gene, CDR1 is SGHDN and CDR2 is FVKESK. The V gene end was trimmed by 5 bases and the J gene end by 13 bases; junction bases not matched to a gene: 8. The CDR3 contains 13 residues.

This clone has at least ten counts. This chain connects TRBV11-3 to TRBJ2-7; TRBD1 is a possible D gene (6 bases). V was pared by 2 bases and J by 6 bases, with 8 bases between. This CDR3 has 12 amino acids. CDR1 SGHNT and CDR2 YENEEA come from the germline V gene. CDR3 coding DNA: TGTGCCAGCAGCTTATCAGGGGCCGAGCAGTACGTC. Translation gives CASSLSGAEQYV.

This chain links TRBV21-1 with TRBJ2-2. TRBV21-1 is a pseudogene. CDR3 length: 14 residues. The CDR3 is CASSLRGDTGELFF. CDR3 coding DNA: TGTGCCAGCAGCTTACGAGGGGATACCGGGGAGCTGTTTTTT.

The CDR3 loop reads CSVRRESEQYF. Written as DNA, the CDR3 is TGCAGCGTTAGGAGGGAGAGCGAGCAGTACTTC. The chain joins TRBV29-1 to TRBJ2-7; D perhaps matches TRBD2 (6 bases). Germline V gene lookup returns CDR1 SQVTM and CDR2 ANQGSEA. The CDR3 is 11 residues long. Trimming cost V 5 bases and J 6 bases, with 11 bases left between them.

This clone was detected only once. The rearrangement joins TRBV6-6 to TRBJ2-1; D unclear. The CDR3 is made up of 11 amino acids. Germline V gene lookup returns CDR1 MNHNY and CDR2 SVGAGI (reference sequence). Trimming shortened V by 0 bases and J by 8 bases, and 2 bases separated the two germline ends. As DNA, the CDR3 is TGTGCCAGCAGTTACTCGTATGAGCAGTTCTTC. It codes for CASSYSYEQFF.

This clone showed up just once. V usage is TRBV5-1 and J usage is TRBJ2-5; D is unclear. V gave up 1 base and J gave up 1 base, with 11 bases separating them. This CDR3 region has 15 residues. From germline, CDR1 is SGHRS and CDR2 YFSETQ. CDR3 bases: TGCGCCAGCAGCTTGTCAAACCCAAGCCAAGAGACCCAGTACTTC. It encodes CASSLSNPSQETQYF. The full variable domain, completed using reference TRBV5-1 and TRBJ2-5, is KAGVTQTPRYLIKTRGQQVTLSCSPISGHRSVSWYQQTPGQGLQFLFEYFSETQRNKGNFPGRFSGRQFSNSRSEMNVSTLELGDSALYLCASSLSNPSQETQYFGPGTRLLVL.

This clone was counted between two and nine times. The chain links TRBV7-2 to TRBJ1-2, with TRBD1 as a possible D gene (5 bases). Germline assignment: CDR1 SGHTA and CDR2 FQGNSA. The CDR3 covers 13 residues. V gave up 5 bases and J gave up 4 bases, with 11 bases separating them. CDR3 amino acids: CASSLAGGYGYTF. As DNA, the CDR3 is TGTGCCAGCAGCCTCGCCGGGGGCTATGGCTACACCTTC.

V usage is TRBV2 and J usage is TRBJ1-1; 7 nucleotides line up with TRBD1. The CDR3 totals 12 residues. V trimming: 6 bases; J trimming: 7 bases; junction bases outside the gene matches: 5. CDR1 SNHLY and CDR2 FYNNEI come from the germline V gene. The CDR3 reads CASSVTGFEAFF. DNA for the CDR3: TGTGCCAGCAGCGTGACAGGGTTTGAAGCTTTCTTT.

The J gene is TRBJ2-4, the V gene TRBV28; 11 positions match TRBD1. J lost 6 bases, V lost 8 bases, and 0 bases had no gene match. The germline V gene encodes CDR1 MDHEN and CDR2 SYDVKM. There are 12 residues in the CDR3. The CDR3: CASGTGGNIQYF. As DNA, the CDR3 is TGTGCCAGCGGGACAGGGGGAAACATTCAGTACTTC. The entire variable domain, with the rest obtained from reference TRBV28 and TRBJ2-4, is as follows: DVKVTQSSRYLVKRTGEKVFLECVQDMDHENMFWYRQDPGLGLRLIYFSYDVKMKEKGDIPEGYSVSREKKERFSLILESASTNQTSMYLCASGTGGNIQYFGAGTRLSVL.

This clone was recorded once. The CDR3 loop reads CASSFPRQERYEQYF. CDR3 nucleotides: TGTGCCAGCAGCTTCCCCCGGCAGGAGCGCTACGAGCAGTACTTC. V is TRBV7-6 and J is TRBJ2-7; no reliable D call. The CDR3 is 15 residues long. V lost 3 bases and J lost 3, with 15 bases in between. CDR1 is SGHVS and CDR2 is FNYEAQ in the germline V gene.

Many counts were recorded for this clone. The chain joins TRBV13 to TRBJ2-7; D remains ambiguous. The CDR3 runs to 13 residues. Germline V gene sequence: CDR1 PRHDT, CDR2 FYEKMQ (reference sequence). Trimming removed 5 bases from V and 3 bases from J, with 11 bases in between. The CDR3 region is CASSLNLFYEQYF. CDR3 nucleotide sequence: TGTGCCAGCAGCCTAAACCTCTTCTACGAGCAGTACTTC.

This chain uses TRBV19 with TRBJ2-3; D not resolved. The CDR3 loop spans 15 amino acids. Germline V gives CDR1 LNHDA, CDR2 SQIVND (reference sequence). Trimming shortened V by 4 bases and J by 0 bases, and 11 bases separated the two germline ends. In DNA form, the CDR3 reads TGTGCCAGTAGTAGCCTAGTCCCTAGCACAGATACGCAGTATTTT. It encodes CASSSLVPSTDTQYF.

This chain joins TRBV15 and TRBJ2-3, with D uncertain. V lost 0 bases to trimming and J lost 0 bases, with 7 bases between them. Germline CDR1 and CDR2: LNHNV and YYDKDF (reference sequence). The CDR3 spans 15 residues. The DNA for the CDR3 is TGTGCCACCAGCAGAGATCGCCGTAGCACAGATACGCAGTATTTT. Amino acid sequence: CATSRDRRSTDTQYF.